The 17 T cell receptor beta chains below were found in one sample sequenced in a study of blood T cell repertoires in COVID-19. TCRdb's table, derived via immunoSEQ multiplex PCR, lists solely in-frame clones and lacks some. The sample lists about 200,000 clones; approximately 84% were seen once. Sequences were obtained from peripheral blood. These receptors were taken from a woman aged 50 to 65 with active or convalescent COVID-19.

The gene calls are TRBV9 and TRBJ2-7; 8 nucleotides align to TRBD2. CDR3 size: 15 residues. Germline CDR1 SGDLS, CDR2 YYNGEE. Trimming took 0 bases from V and 5 from J; bases not matched to a gene: 7. The CDR3 protein is CASSVVAGPIHEQYF. CDR3 nucleotides: TGTGCCAGCAGCGTAGTAGCGGGACCGATCCACGAGCAGTACTTC.

The chain combines TRBV19 with TRBJ2-7; no clear D. CDR1 is LNHDA, CDR2 SQIVND, per germline (reference sequence). V was pared by 4 bases and J by 2 bases, with 9 bases between. CDR3 length equals 13 residues. This CDR3 reads CASSTPPAYEQYF. The DNA of the CDR3 is TGTGCCAGTAGTACCCCCCCGGCCTACGAGCAGTACTTC.

The rearrangement links TRBV18 to TRBJ2-1, with TRBD2 matching over 11 bases. The trim removed 4 bases at V and 3 bases at J, leaving 8 bases unmatched. Per the germline V gene, CDR1 is KGHSH and CDR2 is LQKENI. The CDR3 has 17 residues. CDR3 nucleotides: TGTGCCAGCTCACGAGGGCGACTAGCGGGGAGCTACAATGAGCAGTTCTTC. This gives the protein CASSRGRLAGSYNEQFF.

The gene calls are TRBV28 and TRBJ1-2; weak D call: TRBD1 (6 bases). CDR1 MDHEN and CDR2 SYDVKM come from the germline V gene. The ends were cut back, 6 bases at V and 5 bases at J, with 13 bases in the middle. The CDR3 is made up of 13 amino acids. The CDR3, as DNA: TGTGCCAGCAGCGGGACATCCAATTATGGCTACACCTTC. It encodes CASSGTSNYGYTF.

The genes are TRBV5-1 and TRBJ1-4, with a tentative D call TRBD1 (6 bases). V was cut by 0 bases and J by 8 bases, with 14 bases left in between. Germline V gives CDR1 SGHRS, CDR2 YFSETQ. This CDR3 is built from 15 residues. This CDR3 reads CASSLGTGLGEKLFF. In DNA form, the CDR3 reads TGCGCCAGCAGCTTGGGCACAGGGCTGGGAGAAAAACTGTTTTTT.

This chain uses TRBV18 with TRBJ1-5; D perhaps matches TRBD1 (6 bases). The CDR3 contains 14 residues. Trimming removed 6 bases at V and 4 bases at J, with 13 bases between. Looked up from germline, CDR1 is KGHSH and CDR2 is LQKENI. CDR3 bases: TGTGCCAGCTCGCCGACAGGCAGGAATCAGCCCCAGCATTTT. Translated, it gives CASSPTGRNQPQHF.

The chain recombines TRBV11-2 with TRBJ2-2; D is possibly TRBD1 (5 bases). Trimming stripped 1 base from V and 2 bases from J, with 11 bases between. Germline-derived CDR1 and CDR2 are SGHAT and FQNNGV. The CDR3 length is 16 residues. The CDR3 DNA is TGTGCCAGCAGCTTAGCTAAACAGGTTAACACCGGGGAGCTGTTTTTT. This sequence encodes CASSLAKQVNTGELFF.

This clone was found once. The gene calls are TRBV30 and TRBJ1-1; D not resolved. The length of the CDR3 is 12 residues. V was pared by 5 bases and J by 8 bases, with 15 bases between. The germline CDR1 and CDR2 sequences are GTSNPN and SVGIG (reference sequence). The CDR3 DNA reads TGTGCCTGGTCCCCTCGACACCTAGAAGCTTTCTTT. Its translation is CAWSPRHLEAFF.

This clone came up once. The chain is built from TRBV12-3 or TRBV12-4 and TRBJ1-4, with a tentative D call TRBD1 (5 bases). This CDR3 is 13 amino acids long. Trimming pared 7 bases from V and 8 bases from J, leaving 14 bases between. The CDR3 sequence: CASTFLRGEKLFF. CDR3 coding DNA: TGTGCCAGCACCTTCCTCCGGGGGGAAAAACTGTTTTTT.

The chain combines TRBV19 with TRBJ2-5, with 8 bases lining up with TRBD1. Germline lookup yields CDR1 LNHDA and CDR2 SQIVND (reference sequence). J gave up 5 bases and V 6 bases, and 8 bases lay outside the gene matches. This CDR3 region has 14 residues. CDR3 region: CASSPTGVGETQYF. CDR3 DNA: TGTGCCAGTAGCCCGACAGGGGTTGGGGAGACCCAGTACTTC. The variable domain in full, completed from reference TRBV19 and TRBJ2-5, reads DGGITQSPKYLFRKEGQNVTLSCEQNLNHDAMYWYRQDPGQGLRLIYYSQIVNDFQKGDIAEGYSVSREKKESFPLTVTSAQKNPTAFYLCASSPTGVGETQYFGPGTRLLVL.

This clone has only one observation. The V gene is TRBV5-5, the J gene TRBJ1-4; the D is unclear. Germline lookup yields CDR1 SGHKS and CDR2 YYEKEE (reference sequence). The CDR3 is 16 residues long. Trimming stripped 2 bases from V and 0 bases from J, with 11 bases between. CDR3 sequence reads: CASSLLAIATNEKLFF. CDR3 bases: TGTGCCAGCAGCTTACTAGCCATTGCAACTAATGAAAAACTGTTTTTT. The variable domain in full, with the rest retrieved from reference TRBV5-5 and TRBJ1-4, is DAGVTQSPTHLIKTRGQQVTLRCSPISGHKSVSWYQQVLGQGPQFIFQYYEKEERGRGNFPDRFSARQFPNYSSELNVNALLLGDSALYLCASSLLAIATNEKLFFGSGTQLSVL.

V usage is TRBV18 and J usage is TRBJ1-1, with D possibly being TRBD1 (5 bases). There are 14 residues in the CDR3. Germline V gene lookup returns CDR1 KGHSH and CDR2 LQKENI. The V end was cut by 2 bases, the J end by 8 bases, with 15 bases between. DNA for the CDR3: TGTGCCAGCTCACCAAAGGAGGAGGGGAAAGAAGCTTTCTTT. Its protein is CASSPKEEGKEAFF.

There are a few counts of this clone. The chain carries TRBV5-8 and TRBJ1-2; 7 bases are a match to TRBD1. The V gene end was trimmed by 6 bases and the J gene end by 4 bases; junction bases not matched to a gene: 6. Germline CDR1 is SGHTS and CDR2 is YDEGEE. The CDR3 loop spans 13 amino acids. CDR3 protein: CASNRDSFYGYTF. CDR3 DNA: TGTGCCAGCAACCGGGACAGCTTCTATGGCTACACCTTC. Full variable domain (rest looked up from reference TRBV5-8 and TRBJ1-2): EAGVTQSPTHLIKTRGQQATLRCSPISGHTSVYWYQQALGLGLQFLLWYDEGEERNRGNFPPRFSGRQFPNYSSELNVNALELEDSALYLCASNRDSFYGYTFGSGTRLTVV.

The DNA of the CDR3 is TGCGCCAGCAGTGAAAGACAGACGAACACTGAAGCTTTCTTT. It encodes CASSERQTNTEAFF. J is TRBJ1-1 and V is TRBV10-2, with D perhaps TRBD1 (5 bases). This CDR3 spans 14 amino acids. Germline V gene data show CDR1 as WSHSY and CDR2 as SAAADI. V was shortened by 3 bases and J by 1 base, with 9 bases between the two germline ends.

The rearrangement links TRBV30 to TRBJ1-2, with 8 positions matching TRBD1. Per the germline V gene, CDR1 is GTSNPN and CDR2 is SVGIG (reference sequence). Trimming cost V 5 bases and J 8 bases; bases outside gene matches: 4. This CDR3 spans 11 amino acids. CDR3 in DNA: TGTGCCTGGGGACAGGGTGGCGGCTACACCTTC. This sequence encodes CAWGQGGGYTF.

The chain links TRBV28 to TRBJ2-7; 12 positions match TRBD2. The germline gives CDR1 MDHEN, CDR2 SYDVKM. Trimming at V came to 5 bases and at J to 6 bases, leaving 11 bases not matched to a gene. The CDR3 sequence is 16 residues long. CDR3 amino acids: CASSPPTSGRLSEQYF. In DNA, the CDR3 is TGTGCCAGCAGTCCTCCGACTAGCGGGAGACTCTCCGAGCAGTACTTC.

The rearrangement joins TRBV7-2 to TRBJ2-3; maybe TRBD2 (5 bases). CDR1 SGHTA and CDR2 FQGNSA come from the germline V gene. Trimming removed 1 base from V and 7 bases from J, with 18 bases in between. There are 16 residues in the CDR3. As DNA, the CDR3 is TGTGCCAGCAGCTTAGGTTTAGTAGAGGGTTGGAATACGCAGTATTTT. Protein: CASSLGLVEGWNTQYF.